This record concerns one T cell receptor beta chain sequence. No cognate antigen has been identified for it. No clone much larger than this one lies a single base away; base qualities are absent. The method was PCR. Sequencing was performed on an Illumina HiSeq 2500. TCR library preparation used molecular barcoding, with unique molecular identifiers applied to normalize quantification of the TCRbeta repertoire. TCRdb trimmed public reads at Q25 via fastp, called clones via MiXCR and kept in-frame beta chains. Each CDR3 protein appears once, grouped with its most common genes and DNA. This sample lists roughly 170,000 distinct CDR3 sequences; approximately 7% were detected once. The ten largest account for over 2.5% of the sample. The V end loses 3 bases and the J end loses 2 bases, and a stretch of 13 bases separates them. Reading from cysteine to phenylalanine, the CDR3 counts 15 amino acids. Only the CDR3 DNA stays, 45 bases, in frame from base 1. For CDR1 and CDR2, the germline V gene (reference sequence) lists DFQATT and SNEGSKA.

The data derive from a study of T-cell reconstitution after alpha-beta-depleted transplantation in children (TCRdb year 2016). General notes on the study: The study quantitatively tracked T-cell immune reconstitution after TCRalphabeta/CD19-depleted allogeneic hematopoietic cell transplantation in children using TCR repertoire profiling.

This TCR came from a human donor who donated a stem cell graft to a child with Wiskott-Aldrich syndrome. This sample comprised PBMCs from the stem cell graft donor, obtained from the stem cell graft. Here the chain combines TRBV20-1 and TRBJ1-4, and TRBD1 may be the D gene, going by 5 matching bases. The encoded CDR3 is CSASAPGETNEKLFF. The sequenced DNA is TGCAGTGCTAGTGCGCCGGGGGAGACTAATGAAAAACTGTTTTTT.